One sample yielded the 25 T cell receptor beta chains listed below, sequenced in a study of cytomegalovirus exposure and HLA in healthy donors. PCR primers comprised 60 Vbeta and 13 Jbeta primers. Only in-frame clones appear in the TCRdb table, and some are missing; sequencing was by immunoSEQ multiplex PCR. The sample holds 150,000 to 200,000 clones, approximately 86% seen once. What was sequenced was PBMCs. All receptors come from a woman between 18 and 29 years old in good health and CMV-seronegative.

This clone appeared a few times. CDR3 DNA sequence: TGCAGCGTTCAACAGGGGGGGTCCTACGAGCAGTACTTC. Protein product: CSVQQGGSYEQYF. The chain couples TRBV29-1 to TRBJ2-7; weak D call: TRBD1 (8 bases). V was shortened by 5 bases and J by 1 base, with 12 bases between the two germline ends. This CDR3 is built from 13 residues. Per germline, CDR1 SQVTM and CDR2 ANQGSEA.

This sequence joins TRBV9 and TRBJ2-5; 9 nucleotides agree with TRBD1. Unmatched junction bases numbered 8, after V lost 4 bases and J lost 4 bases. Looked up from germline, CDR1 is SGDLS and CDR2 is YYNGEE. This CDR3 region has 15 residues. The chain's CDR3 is CASSMGQGSVETQYF. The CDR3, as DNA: TGTGCCAGCAGCATGGGACAGGGAAGTGTAGAGACCCAGTACTTC.

The CDR3 DNA reads TGTGCCTGGATCACGGGACTAGCGGACTCAGAGACCCAGTACTTC. Protein product: CAWITGLADSETQYF. The V gene is TRBV30, the J gene TRBJ2-5; 11 bases align to TRBD2. Per the germline V gene, CDR1 is GTSNPN and CDR2 is SVGIG (reference sequence). V lost 4 bases, J lost 4 bases, and 8 bases stayed unmatched. The CDR3 sequence is 15 residues long.

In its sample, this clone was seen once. The CDR3 DNA reads TGCGCCAGCAGCCAAGATAGGGGATTGGGCGGTCAGCCCCAGCATTTT. Translating gives CASSQDRGLGGQPQHF. The J gene is TRBJ1-5, the V gene TRBV4-1; D is perhaps TRBD1 (5 bases). The CDR3 is made up of 16 amino acids. The V gene lost 0 bases and the J gene lost 6 bases, with 15 bases spanning the gap. Germline CDR1 reads MGHRA; CDR2 reads YSYEKL.

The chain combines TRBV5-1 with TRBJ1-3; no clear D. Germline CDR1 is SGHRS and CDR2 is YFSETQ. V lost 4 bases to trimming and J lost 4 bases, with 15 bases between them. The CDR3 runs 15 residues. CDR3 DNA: TGCGCCAGCAGCCCTGCCCCGGTAGAGGGAAACACCATATATTTT. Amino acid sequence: CASSPAPVEGNTIYF. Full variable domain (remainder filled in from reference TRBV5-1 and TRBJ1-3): KAGVTQTPRYLIKTRGQQVTLSCSPISGHRSVSWYQQTPGQGLQFLFEYFSETQRNKGNFPGRFSGRQFSNSRSEMNVSTLELGDSALYLCASSPAPVEGNTIYFGEGSWLTVV.

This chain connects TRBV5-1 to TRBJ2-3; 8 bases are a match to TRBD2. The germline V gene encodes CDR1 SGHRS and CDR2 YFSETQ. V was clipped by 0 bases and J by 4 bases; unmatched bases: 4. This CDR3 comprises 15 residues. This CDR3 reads CASSLGTSTSDTQYF. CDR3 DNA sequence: TGCGCCAGCAGCTTGGGGACTAGCACCTCAGATACGCAGTATTTT.

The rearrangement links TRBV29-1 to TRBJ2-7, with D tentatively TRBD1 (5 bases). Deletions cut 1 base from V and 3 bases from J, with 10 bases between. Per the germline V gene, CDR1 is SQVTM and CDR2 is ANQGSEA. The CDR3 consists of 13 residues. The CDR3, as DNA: TGCAGCGTTGAAGCAGGGCTAGGCTACGAGCAGTACTTC. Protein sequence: CSVEAGLGYEQYF.

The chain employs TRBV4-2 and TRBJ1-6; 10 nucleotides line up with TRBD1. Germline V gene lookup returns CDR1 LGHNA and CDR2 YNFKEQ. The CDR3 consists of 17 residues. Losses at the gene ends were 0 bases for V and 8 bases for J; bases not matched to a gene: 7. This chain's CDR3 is CASSQERIGTGDSPLHF. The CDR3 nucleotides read TGTGCCAGCAGCCAAGAAAGGATAGGGACAGGGGATTCACCCCTCCACTTT.

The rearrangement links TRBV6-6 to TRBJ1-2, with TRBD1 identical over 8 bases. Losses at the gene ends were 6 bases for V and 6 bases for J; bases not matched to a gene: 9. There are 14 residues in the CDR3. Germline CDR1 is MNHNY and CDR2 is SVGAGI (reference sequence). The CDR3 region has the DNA TGTGCCAGCAGGGGGTGGACAGGGATAGATGGCTACACCTTC. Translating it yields CASRGWTGIDGYTF.

The CDR3 DNA sequence: TGTGCCAGCAGCGTAGATAACAGTCCGAACACTGAAGCTTTCTTT. Residues: CASSVDNSPNTEAFF. The chain joins TRBV9 to TRBJ1-1; D call uncertain. CDR1 SGDLS and CDR2 YYNGEE come from the germline V gene. Trimming pared 0 bases from V and 1 base from J, leaving 10 bases between. The CDR3 is made up of 15 amino acids.

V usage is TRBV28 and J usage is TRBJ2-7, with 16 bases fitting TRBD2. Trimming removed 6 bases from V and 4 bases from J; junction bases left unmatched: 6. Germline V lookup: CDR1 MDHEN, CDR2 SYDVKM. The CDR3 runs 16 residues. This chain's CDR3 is CASRSPGLAGGYEQYF. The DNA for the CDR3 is TGTGCCAGCAGATCCCCGGGACTAGCGGGGGGGTACGAGCAGTACTTC. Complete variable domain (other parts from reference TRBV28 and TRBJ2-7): DVKVTQSSRYLVKRTGEKVFLECVQDMDHENMFWYRQDPGLGLRLIYFSYDVKMKEKGDIPEGYSVSREKKERFSLILESASTNQTSMYLCASRSPGLAGGYEQYFGPGTRLTVT.

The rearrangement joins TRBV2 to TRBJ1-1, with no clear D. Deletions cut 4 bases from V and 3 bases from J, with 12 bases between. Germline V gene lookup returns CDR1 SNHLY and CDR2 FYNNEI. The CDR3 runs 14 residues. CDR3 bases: TGTGCCAGCAGTGTGGGCAGCCTCTACACTGAAGCTTTCTTT. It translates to CASSVGSLYTEAFF. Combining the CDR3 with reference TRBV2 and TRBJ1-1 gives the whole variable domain EPEVTQTPSHQVTQMGQEVILRCVPISNHLYFYWYRQILGQKVEFLVSFYNNEISEKSEIFDDQFSVERPDGSNFTLKIRSTKLEDSAMYFCASSVGSLYTEAFFGQGTRLTVV.

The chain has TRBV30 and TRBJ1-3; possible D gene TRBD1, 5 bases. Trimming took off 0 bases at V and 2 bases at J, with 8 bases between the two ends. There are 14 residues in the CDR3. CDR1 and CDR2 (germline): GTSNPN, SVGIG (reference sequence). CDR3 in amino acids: CAWSVQGAGNTIYF. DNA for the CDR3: TGTGCCTGGAGTGTACAAGGGGCTGGAAACACCATATATTTT. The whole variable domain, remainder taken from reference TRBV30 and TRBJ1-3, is SQTIHQWPATLVQPVGSPLSLECTVEGTSNPNLYWYRQAAGRGLQLLFYSVGIGQISSEVPQNLSASRPQDRQFILSSKKLLLSDSGFYLCAWSVQGAGNTIYFGEGSWLTVV.

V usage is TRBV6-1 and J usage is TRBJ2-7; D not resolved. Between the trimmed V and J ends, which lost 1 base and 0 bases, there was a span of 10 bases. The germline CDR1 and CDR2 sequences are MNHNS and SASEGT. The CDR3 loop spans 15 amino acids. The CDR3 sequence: CASSEVVTSSYEQYF. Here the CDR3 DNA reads TGTGCCAGCAGTGAAGTCGTGACTTCCTCCTACGAGCAGTACTTC.

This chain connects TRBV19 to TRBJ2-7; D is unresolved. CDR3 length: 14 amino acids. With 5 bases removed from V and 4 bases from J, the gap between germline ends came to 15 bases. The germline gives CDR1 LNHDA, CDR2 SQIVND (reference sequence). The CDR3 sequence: CASSRSGQSYEQYF. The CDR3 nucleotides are TGTGCCAGTAGTCGCTCAGGCCAATCTTACGAGCAGTACTTC.

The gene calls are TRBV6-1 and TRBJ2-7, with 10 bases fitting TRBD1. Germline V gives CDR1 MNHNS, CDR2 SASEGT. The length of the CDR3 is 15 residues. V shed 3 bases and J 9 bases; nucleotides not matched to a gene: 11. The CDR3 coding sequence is TGTGCCAGCAGTGATGGACAGGGGGGGACTATGTCGCAGTACTTC. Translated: CASSDGQGGTMSQYF.

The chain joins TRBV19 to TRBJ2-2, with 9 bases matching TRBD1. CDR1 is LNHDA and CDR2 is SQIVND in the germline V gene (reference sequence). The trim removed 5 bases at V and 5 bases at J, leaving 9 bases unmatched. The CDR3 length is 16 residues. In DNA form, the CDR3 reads TGTGCCAGTAGTCCGGGGCCGGGACAGGGTACCGGGGAGCTGTTTTTT. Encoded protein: CASSPGPGQGTGELFF.

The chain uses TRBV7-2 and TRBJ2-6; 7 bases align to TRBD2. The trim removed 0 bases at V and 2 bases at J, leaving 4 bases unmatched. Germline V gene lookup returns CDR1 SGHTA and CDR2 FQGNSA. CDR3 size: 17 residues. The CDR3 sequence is CASSLAGAGAGANVLTF. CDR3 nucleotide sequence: TGTGCCAGCAGCTTAGCTGGCGCGGGAGCTGGGGCCAACGTCCTGACTTTC.

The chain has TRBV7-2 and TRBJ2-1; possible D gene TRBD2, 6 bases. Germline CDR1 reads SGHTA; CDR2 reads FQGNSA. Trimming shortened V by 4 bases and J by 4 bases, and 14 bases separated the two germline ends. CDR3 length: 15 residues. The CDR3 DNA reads TGTGCCAGCAGCTCCGCCGGCGGGATTTACAATGAGCAGTTCTTC. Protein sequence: CASSSAGGIYNEQFF.

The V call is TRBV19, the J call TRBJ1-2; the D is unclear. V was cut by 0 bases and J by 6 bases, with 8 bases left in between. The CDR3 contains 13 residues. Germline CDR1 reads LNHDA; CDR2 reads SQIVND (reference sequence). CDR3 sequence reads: CASSIDPVDGYTF. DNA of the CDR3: TGTGCCAGTAGTATAGATCCAGTGGATGGCTACACCTTC.

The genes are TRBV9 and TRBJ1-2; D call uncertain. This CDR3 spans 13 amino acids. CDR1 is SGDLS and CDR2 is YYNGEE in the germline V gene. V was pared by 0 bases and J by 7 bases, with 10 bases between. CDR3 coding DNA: TGTGCCAGCAGCGTAGAGACAAACGGTGGCTACACCTTC. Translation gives CASSVETNGGYTF.

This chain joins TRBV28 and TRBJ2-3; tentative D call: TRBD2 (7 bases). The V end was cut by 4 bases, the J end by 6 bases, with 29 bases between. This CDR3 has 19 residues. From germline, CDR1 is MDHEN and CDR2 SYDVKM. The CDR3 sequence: CASSSTGGGLGGASDTQYF. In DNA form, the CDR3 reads TGTGCCAGCAGTTCAACTGGGGGCGGGCTGGGGGGGGCGTCGGATACGCAGTATTTT.

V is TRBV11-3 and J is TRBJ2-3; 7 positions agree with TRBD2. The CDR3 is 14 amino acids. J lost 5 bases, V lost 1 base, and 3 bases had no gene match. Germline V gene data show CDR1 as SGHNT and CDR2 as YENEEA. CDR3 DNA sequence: TGTGCCAGCAGCTTAGGGACTAGGCAAGATACGCAGTATTTT. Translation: CASSLGTRQDTQYF.

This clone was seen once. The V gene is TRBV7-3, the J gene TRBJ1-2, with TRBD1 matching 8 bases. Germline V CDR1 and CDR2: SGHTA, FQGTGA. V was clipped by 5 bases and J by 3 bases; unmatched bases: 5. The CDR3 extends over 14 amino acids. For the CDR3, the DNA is TGTGCCAGCAGCCAGACGACAGGGGACTATGGCTACACCTTC. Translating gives CASSQTTGDYGYTF. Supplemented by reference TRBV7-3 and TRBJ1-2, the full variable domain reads GAGVSQTPSNKVTEKGKYVELRCDPISGHTALYWYRQSLGQGPEFLIYFQGTGAADDSGLPNDRFFAVRPEGSVSTLKIQRTERGDSAVYLCASSQTTGDYGYTFGSGTRLTVV.

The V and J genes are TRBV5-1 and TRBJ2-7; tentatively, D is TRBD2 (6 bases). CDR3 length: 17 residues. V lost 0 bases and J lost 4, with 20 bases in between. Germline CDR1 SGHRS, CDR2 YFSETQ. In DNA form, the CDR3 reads TGCGCCAGCAGCTTGGATTCGTCACAGGCGGGGAAGTACGAGCAGTACTTC. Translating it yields CASSLDSSQAGKYEQYF.